This T cell receptor beta chain was identified during a study of T cells in Graves' hyperthyroidism and ophthalmopathy. RNA transcripts served as the template for amplifying TCR beta CDR3 regions. The TCR CDR3 was amplified in a first-round RT-PCR using the HTBI primer set. TCRdb redid the calling of the multiplex PCR reads with MiXCR, one entry per CDR3 protein. The profile shows about 600,000 distinct CDR3 sequences, 13% to 15% of them singletons. Study-wide results and caveats: Classification by a 13 V-J model distinguished ophthalmopathy from stable hyperthyroidism.

The V segment lost 7 bases and the J segment 2 bases; nucleotides outside the gene matches: 14. CDR1 is MDHEN and CDR2 is SYDVKM in the germline V gene. The CDR3 covers 17 residues. A word on this clonotype: As yet, its antigen is unknown.

PBMCs came from over 8.5 ml fresh peripheral blood. Material: blood. The TCR comes from a woman between 18 and 30 years old with Graves' ophthalmopathy. The rearrangement uses TRBV28 and TRBJ2-5; 9 bases are shared with TRBD1. The CDR3 DNA reads TGTGCCAGCACCTTTCGCGACAGGGGGTCGCTACAAGAGACCCAGTACTTC. Translating it yields CASTFRDRGSLQETQYF.